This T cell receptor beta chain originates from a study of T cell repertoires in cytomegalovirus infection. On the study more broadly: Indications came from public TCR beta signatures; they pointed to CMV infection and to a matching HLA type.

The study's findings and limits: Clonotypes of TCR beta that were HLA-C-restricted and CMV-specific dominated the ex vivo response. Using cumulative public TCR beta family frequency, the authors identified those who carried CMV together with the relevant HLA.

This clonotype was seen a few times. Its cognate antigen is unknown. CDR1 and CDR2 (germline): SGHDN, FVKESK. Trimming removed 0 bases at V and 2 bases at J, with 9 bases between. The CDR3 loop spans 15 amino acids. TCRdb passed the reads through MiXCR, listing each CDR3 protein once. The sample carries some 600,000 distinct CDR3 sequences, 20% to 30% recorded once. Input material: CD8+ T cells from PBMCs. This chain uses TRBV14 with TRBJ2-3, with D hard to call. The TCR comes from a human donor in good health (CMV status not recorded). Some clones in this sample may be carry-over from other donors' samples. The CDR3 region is CASSQEVKNTDTQYF. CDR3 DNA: TGTGCCAGCAGCCAAGAAGTTAAAAACACAGATACGCAGTATTTT.